This T cell receptor beta chain was captured in a study of STAT3 mutations in large granular lymphocyte leukemia. Study-level findings and limits: Samples missed the first appearance of the clone. TCR clonotype switching after therapy occurred in 6 of 18 patients. At least one immunodominant TCR beta clonotype appeared in every T-cell large granular lymphocyte leukemia patient. Treatment regimens differed across patients between samplings.

A note on this clone: Its antigen is not identified.

Assay used: immunoSEQ multiplex PCR; TCRdb lists only in-frame clones, some missing. Of 1,400 or so clones listed, around 49% were seen once; the top ten hold approximately 40%. Germline CDR1 and CDR2: SEHNR and FQNEAQ (reference sequence). V lost 0 bases to trimming and J lost 5 bases, with 7 bases between them. The CDR3 has 14 amino acids. This chain uses TRBV7-9 with TRBJ2-2; the D gene is possibly TRBD1 (6 bases). The sequence derives from a man between 60 and 70 years old with T-cell large granular lymphocyte leukemia. Some clones in this sample may be carry-over from other donors' samples. The sample was peripheral blood mononuclear cells. CDR3 in DNA: TGTGCCAGCAGCTTAGCGACAGGTACCGGGGAGCTGTTTTTT. This gives the protein CASSLATGTGELFF.